This T cell receptor beta chain was found in a study of radiation and T cells in renal cell carcinoma. The wider study: Nephrectomy followed 15 Gy stereotactic body radiation by 4 weeks. Study-wide findings and caveats: From baseline, blood top tumor clonotypes peaked at 2 weeks post-radiation. Without pretreatment biopsies, baseline tumor clonotype presence was undetermined.

This table comes from immunoSEQ multiplex PCR, and its TCRdb copy is limited to in-frame clones, with some not included. Of about 120,000 clones listed, roughly four fifths are singletons. The V end lost 9 bases, the J end lost 2 bases, and 17 bases lay between the germline ends. This CDR3 comprises 15 residues. Germline loops: CDR1 SNHLY, CDR2 FYNNEI. Turning to this clone: The target antigen is unknown.

Time point of the sample: blood 2 weeks post-SBRT. As to treatment: 15 Gy SBRT to primary tumor, nephrectomy 4 weeks later. The V call is TRBV2, the J call TRBJ1-5; possibly TRBD1 for D (6 bases). Sample: blood, taken from a patient whose treatment included radiotherapy and nephrectomy. The receptor was derived from a man between 45 and 60 years old with renal cell carcinoma. This chain's CDR3 is CARVTGWGGNQPQHF. CDR3 in DNA: TGTGCCAGGGTAACAGGGTGGGGCGGCAATCAGCCCCAGCATTTT. The full variable domain, its missing parts supplied by reference TRBV2 and TRBJ1-5, is EPEVTQTPSHQVTQMGQEVILRCVPISNHLYFYWYRQILGQKVEFLVSFYNNEISEKSEIFDDQFSVERPDGSNFTLKIRSTKLEDSAMYFCARVTGWGGNQPQHFGDGTRLSIL.